The entry below gives a single TCR beta chain sequence along with its context. Antigen unknown. These data belong to a study of CD8 T cells in ankylosing spondylitis. Findings of the study overall: Earlier reports found some motif variants in synovial fluid and blood in reactive arthritis.

Library preparation for TCR beta used quantitative 5'-RACE with molecular barcodes. Each CDR3 protein gets one entry after TCRdb re-called the 5' RACE reads with MiXCR. The sample records 200,000 to 250,000 distinct CDR3 sequences, about 11% being singletons. The clonotype was recovered from a male donor with ankylosing spondylitis or in good health (not recorded which). Sequencing was done on a sample of blood, either unsorted or a sorted T cell fraction (not recorded which).

The CDR3 loop reads CASSSGQIAGELFF. CDR3 nucleotides: TGTGCCAGCAGCTCAGGACAGATTGCGGGGGAGCTGTTTTTT. The chain is built from TRBV7-3 and TRBJ2-2; the D gene is possibly TRBD1 (6 bases). The CDR3 loop spans 14 amino acids. CDR1 SGHTA and CDR2 FQGTGA come from the germline V gene. The V gene lost 4 bases and the J gene lost 8 bases, with 14 bases spanning the gap.